This TCR beta chain was recorded in a study of blood T cell repertoires in COVID-19. Trimming shortened V by 4 bases and J by 4 bases, and 14 bases separated the two germline ends. Germline V gene sequence: CDR1 SGHDT, CDR2 YYEEEE. This CDR3 has 14 amino acids. Produced via immunoSEQ multiplex PCR; TCRdb's table is partial and in-frame only. The sample holds approximately 70,000 clones, about 89% seen once. It was during active infection that Seattle patients were enrolled and then longitudinally followed. The sequence was collected from a man in his fifties or sixties with COVID-19, enrolled during active disease. The chain is built from TRBV5-6 and TRBJ1-2; tentatively, D is TRBD1 (6 bases). The sequenced sample was peripheral blood. The CDR3 here is CASSGQLTSYGYTF. The CDR3 DNA reads TGTGCCAGCAGCGGACAGCTTACTTCCTATGGCTACACCTTC.